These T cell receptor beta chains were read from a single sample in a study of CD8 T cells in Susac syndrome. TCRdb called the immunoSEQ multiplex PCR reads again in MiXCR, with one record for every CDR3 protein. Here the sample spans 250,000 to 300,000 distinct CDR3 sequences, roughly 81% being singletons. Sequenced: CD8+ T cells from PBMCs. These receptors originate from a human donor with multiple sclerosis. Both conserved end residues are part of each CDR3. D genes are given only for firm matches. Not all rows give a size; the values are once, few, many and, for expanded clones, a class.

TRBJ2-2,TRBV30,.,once,TGTGCCTGGAGTGTACTGTTTCGGGGGAGTGTGAACACCGGGGAGCTGTTTTTT,CAWSVLFRGSVNTGELFF
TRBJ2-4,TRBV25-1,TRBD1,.,TGTGCCAGCCGCTCAGGGGGCTCGGCCAAAAACATTCAGTACTTC,CASRSGGSAKNIQYF
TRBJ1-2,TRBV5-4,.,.,TGTGCCAGCAGCGCCGGGACGCCAGCGAATGGCTACACCTTC,CASSAGTPANGYTF
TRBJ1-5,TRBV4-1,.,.,TGCGCCAGCAGCCAAGAGATTTACCAGCCCCAGCATTTT,CASSQEIYQPQHF
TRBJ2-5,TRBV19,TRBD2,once,TGTGCCAGTAGCCGATCCAGCGGGAGTTACCAAGAGACCCAGTACTTC,CASSRSSGSYQETQYF
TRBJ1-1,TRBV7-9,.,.,TGTGCCAGCAGCTTAGACGGGGTGGACACTGAAGCTTTCTTT,CASSLDGVDTEAFF
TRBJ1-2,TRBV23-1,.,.,TGCGCCAGCAGTCAATCGAGAGGGGGAAAGGGTTATGGCTACACCTTC,CASSQSRGGKGYGYTF
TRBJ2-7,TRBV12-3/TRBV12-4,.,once,TGTGCCAGCAGCGGAGAGGGCATCGAGCAGTACTTC,CASSGEGIEQYF
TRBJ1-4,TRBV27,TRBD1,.,TGTGCCAGCAGTCCCACGGACAGGGGATTCGAAAAACTGTTTTTT,CASSPTDRGFEKLFF
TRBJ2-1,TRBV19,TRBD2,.,TGTGCCAGTAGTTTCAGGACTAGCGGGATCTACAATGAGCAGTTCTTC,CASSFRTSGIYNEQFF
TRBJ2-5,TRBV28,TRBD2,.,TGTGCCACGCGACTAGCGGGAGTGGAGACCCAGTACTTC,CATRLAGVETQYF
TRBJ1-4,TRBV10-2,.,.,TGCGCCAGCAGTGAGCAGGCCCTTAATGAAAAACTGTTTTTT,CASSEQALNEKLFF
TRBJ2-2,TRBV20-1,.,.,TGCAGTGCTTATCTTCCAGAGAACACCGGGGAGCTGTTTTTT,CSAYLPENTGELFF
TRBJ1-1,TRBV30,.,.,TGTGCCTGGAGTGCTCCTAAATATTATGCGGGTTTTTTCTTT,CAWSAPKYYAGFFF
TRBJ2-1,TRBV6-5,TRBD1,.,TGTGCCAGCAGTTACTCGAGGGCAGGGGGCCAGAATGAGCAGTTCTTC,CASSYSRAGGQNEQFF
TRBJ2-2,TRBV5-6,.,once,TGTGCCAGCAGCCCCTTGGTGGGCGGGGAGCTGTTTTTT,CASSPLVGGELFF
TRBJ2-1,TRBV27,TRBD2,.,TGTGCCAGCAGTCGAGCGGGAGGAGTATACAATGAGCAGTTCTTC,CASSRAGGVYNEQFF
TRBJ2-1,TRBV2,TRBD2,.,TGTGCCAGCAGTGGGTGGAGTGTGTATAAGTTGGGGACTAGCGGGATTAGGGAGTACAATGAGCAGTTCTTC,CASSGWSVYKLGTSGIREYNEQFF
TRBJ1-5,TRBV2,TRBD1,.,TGTGCCACCAGAACAGGGGGAACCGGGCCCCAGCATTTT,CATRTGGTGPQHF
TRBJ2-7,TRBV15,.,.,TGTGCCACCAGCGCCGGGGCCGAAGACTACGAGCAGTACTTC,CATSAGAEDYEQYF
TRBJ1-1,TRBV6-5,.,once,TGTGCCAGCAGTTACTTGAATAGTCTGAACACTGAAGCTTTCTTT,CASSYLNSLNTEAFF
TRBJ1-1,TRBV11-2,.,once,TGTGCCAGCAGCCTTGGTATCGTGAACACTGAAGCTTTCTTT,CASSLGIVNTEAFF
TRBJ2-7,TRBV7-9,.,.,TGTGCCAGCAGCTTCCCCGAGGACAGTACCTACGAGCAGTACTTC,CASSFPEDSTYEQYF
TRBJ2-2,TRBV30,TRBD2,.,TGTGCCTGGAGGATCGGGCCTAGCGGGAGATTTGGAAGGGAGCTGTTTTTT,CAWRIGPSGRFGRELFF
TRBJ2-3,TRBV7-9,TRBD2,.,TGTGCCAGCAGCCCTCTAGCTAGCGGGCAATCAGATACGCAGTATTTT,CASSPLASGQSDTQYF
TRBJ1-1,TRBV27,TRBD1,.,TGTGCCAGCAGTGCAGGGACAGGGGGCACTGAAGCTTTCTTT,CASSAGTGGTEAFF
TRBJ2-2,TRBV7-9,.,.,TGTGCCAGCAGCGAGGGACGGGATAACACCGGGGAGCTGTTTTTT,CASSEGRDNTGELFF
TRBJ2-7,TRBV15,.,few,TGTGCCACCAGCGGTGGGGGCAACGAGCAGTACTTC,CATSGGGNEQYF
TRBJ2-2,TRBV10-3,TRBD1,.,TGTGCCATCTCACAGGGGTCCGGGGAGCTGTTTTTT,CAISQGSGELFF
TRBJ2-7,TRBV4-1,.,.,TGCGCCAGCAGCCCACAGGCACTAGGACTCTACGAGCAGTACTTC,CASSPQALGLYEQYF
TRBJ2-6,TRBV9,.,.,TGTGCCAGCAGCGTAGACGGGGACTCTGGGGCCAACGTCCTGACTTTC,CASSVDGDSGANVLTF
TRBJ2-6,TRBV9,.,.,TGTGCCAGCAGCGTTCAAGGACAGCATCGCTCTGGGGCCAACGTCCTGACTTTC,CASSVQGQHRSGANVLTF
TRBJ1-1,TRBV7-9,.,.,TGTGCCAGCAGCCCCCCAGGGCGGACTGAAGCTTTCTTT,CASSPPGRTEAFF
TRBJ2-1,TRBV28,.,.,TGTGCCAGCAGTAATCCGAGCTACAATGAGCAGTTCTTC,CASSNPSYNEQFF
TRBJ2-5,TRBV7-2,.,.,TGTGCCAGCAGCCCGGTTCGGGGACGGGAGACCCAGTACTTC,CASSPVRGRETQYF
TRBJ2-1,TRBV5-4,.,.,TGTGCCAGCACCGGGACGGGCTCCTACAATGAGCAGTTCTTC,CASTGTGSYNEQFF
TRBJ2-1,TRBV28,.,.,TGTGCCAGCAGTTTGCGTGCCGGCCCCTTGACTGAGCAGTTCTTC,CASSLRAGPLTEQFF
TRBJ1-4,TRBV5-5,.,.,TGTGCCAGCAGCTTTTCGCAGGGGAGCGGTGAAAAACTGTTTTTT,CASSFSQGSGEKLFF
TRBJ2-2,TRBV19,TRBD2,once,TGTGCCAGTAGTGCACTAGCGGGAGTAACCGGGGAGCTGTTTTTT,CASSALAGVTGELFF
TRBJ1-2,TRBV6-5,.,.,TGTGCCAGCAGTTACAATACGGGTATTGACTATGGCTACACCTTC,CASSYNTGIDYGYTF
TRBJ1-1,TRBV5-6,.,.,TGTGCCAGCAGCTTGGTCGAGGGACTTGAAGCTTTCTTT,CASSLVEGLEAFF
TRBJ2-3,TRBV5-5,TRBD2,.,TGTGCCAGCAGCTTGGCCGGTCTAGCGGGGGAGGCAGATACGCAGTATTTT,CASSLAGLAGEADTQYF
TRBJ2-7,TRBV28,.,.,TGTGCCAGCAGTTTAGTTCAGTCGAGTTTCTACGAGCAGTACTTC,CASSLVQSSFYEQYF
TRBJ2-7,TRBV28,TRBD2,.,TGTGCCAGCAGAGTTTATCTGGGGGGGGAGACCGCCTACGAGCAGTACTTC,CASRVYLGGETAYEQYF
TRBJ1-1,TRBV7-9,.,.,TGTGCCAGCAGCTTACCGGGTATGGCTTTCTTT,CASSLPGMAFF
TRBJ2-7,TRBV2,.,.,TGTGCCAGCACCCCAGGACACACCAGCTCCTACGAGCAGTACTTC,CASTPGHTSSYEQYF
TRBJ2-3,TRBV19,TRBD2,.,TGTGCCAGTAATGCAGCGGGAGAGGCAGATACGCAGTATTTT,CASNAAGEADTQYF
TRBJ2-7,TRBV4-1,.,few,TGCGCCAGCAGCCAAGCGGCAGGACGGGACGAGCAGTACTTC,CASSQAAGRDEQYF
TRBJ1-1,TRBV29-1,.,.,TGCAGCGTTGAAGACAGGGACACTGAAGCTTTCTTT,CSVEDRDTEAFF
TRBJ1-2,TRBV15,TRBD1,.,TGTGCCACCAGCCCCACAGGGGCCCTTTATGGCTACACCTTC,CATSPTGALYGYTF
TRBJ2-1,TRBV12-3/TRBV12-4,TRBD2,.,TGTGCCAGCAGTTTATCACTAGCGGGTATCAATGAGCAGTTCTTC,CASSLSLAGINEQFF
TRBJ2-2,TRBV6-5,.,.,TGTGCCAGCAGCCACCATGTAACCGGGGAGCTGTTTTTT,CASSHHVTGELFF
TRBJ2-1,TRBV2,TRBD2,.,TGTGCCAGCAGTGAAGTCGCGGGAGGACACAATGAGCAGTTCTTC,CASSEVAGGHNEQFF